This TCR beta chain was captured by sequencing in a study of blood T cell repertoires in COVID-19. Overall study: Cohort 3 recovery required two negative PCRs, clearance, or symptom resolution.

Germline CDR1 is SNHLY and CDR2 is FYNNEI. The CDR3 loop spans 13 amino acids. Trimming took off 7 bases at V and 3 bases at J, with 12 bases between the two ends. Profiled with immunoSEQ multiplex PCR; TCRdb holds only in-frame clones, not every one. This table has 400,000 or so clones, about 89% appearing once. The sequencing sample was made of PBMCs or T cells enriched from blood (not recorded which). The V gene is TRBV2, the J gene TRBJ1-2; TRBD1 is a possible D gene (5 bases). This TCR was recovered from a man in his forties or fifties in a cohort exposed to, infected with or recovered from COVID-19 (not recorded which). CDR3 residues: CASILGTDYGYTF. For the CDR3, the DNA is TGTGCCAGCATCTTAGGGACTGACTATGGCTACACCTTC.